The 13 T cell receptor beta chains below all came from one sample that was sequenced in a study of cytomegalovirus exposure and HLA in healthy donors. The PCR had 60 Vbeta and 13 Jbeta primers. Profiled with immunoSEQ multiplex PCR; TCRdb holds only in-frame clones, not every one. The table shows about 180,000 clones, with 70% to 80% occurring only once. The source material was PBMCs. These receptors were taken from a man aged 18 to 30 in good health and CMV-seronegative.

The gene calls are TRBV6-4 and TRBJ1-3; possibly TRBD1 for D (6 bases). The CDR3 runs 15 residues. CDR1 is MRHNA and CDR2 is SNTAGT in the germline V gene. V was cut by 4 bases and J by 2 bases, with 12 bases left in between. CDR3: CASSATGSPGNTIYF. CDR3 in DNA: TGTGCCAGCAGTGCAACAGGGTCCCCTGGAAACACCATATATTTT.

V is TRBV6-1 and J is TRBJ1-1; perhaps TRBD1 as D (5 bases). There are 13 residues in the CDR3. V was cut by 3 bases and J by 4 bases, with 9 bases left in between. Germline CDR1 and CDR2: MNHNS and SASEGT. CDR3 in DNA: TGTGCCAGCAGTGAGACAAGGGGCACTGAAGCTTTCTTT. The encoded protein is CASSETRGTEAFF.

This clone was seen once. This sequence joins TRBV7-6 and TRBJ2-7; 8 positions match TRBD2. CDR3 length: 15 residues. In germline, CDR1 is SGHVS, CDR2 FNYEAQ. The V gene end was trimmed by 5 bases and the J gene end by 6 bases; junction bases not matched to a gene: 12. The CDR3 DNA follows: TGTGCCAGCAGCCCGGGAGGACTAGCTCGGCGCGAGCAGTACTTC. Encoded protein: CASSPGGLARREQYF.

The rearrangement uses TRBV9 and TRBJ2-3; D is perhaps TRBD1 (5 bases). Trimming stripped 0 bases from V and 5 bases from J, with 16 bases between. Germline V lookup: CDR1 SGDLS, CDR2 YYNGEE. The CDR3 spans 16 residues. CDR3: CASSVGLDKGGDTQYF. CDR3 bases: TGTGCCAGCAGCGTAGGACTGGACAAGGGTGGAGATACGCAGTATTTT. Using reference TRBV9 and TRBJ2-3 for the parts outside the CDR3, the full variable domain is DSGVTQTPKHLITATGQRVTLRCSPRSGDLSVYWYQQSLDQGLQFLIQYYNGEERAKGNILERFSAQQFPDLHSELNLSSLELGDSALYFCASSVGLDKGGDTQYFGPGTRLTVL.

The gene calls are TRBV5-4 and TRBJ1-1, with 7 positions matching TRBD1. V dropped 4 bases and J dropped 1; count of bases not matched to a gene: 10. Germline CDR1 is SGHNT and CDR2 is YYREEE (reference sequence). The CDR3 is 16 amino acids. The CDR3, as DNA: TGTGCCAGCAGCGCCCCTACCGGGACAGCGAACACTGAAGCTTTCTTT. Its translation is CASSAPTGTANTEAFF.

The chain links TRBV6-4 to TRBJ2-1; weak D call: TRBD1 (6 bases). CDR1 and CDR2 (germline): MRHNA, SNTAGT. The ends were cut back, 0 bases at V and 4 bases at J, with 10 bases in the middle. The CDR3 loop spans 15 amino acids. DNA of the CDR3: TGTGCCAGCAGTGACTCCCCGGACAGATACAATGAGCAGTTCTTC. Protein: CASSDSPDRYNEQFF.

The V call is TRBV6-1, the J call TRBJ1-5; TRBD1 matches 9 bases. Trimming at V came to 8 bases and at J to 4 bases, leaving 6 bases not matched to a gene. Germline values: CDR1 MNHNS, CDR2 SASEGT. CDR3 length: 14 amino acids. The DNA for the CDR3 is TGTGCCAGCGACCGGGACAGGGCTAATCAGCCCCAGCATTTT. Protein: CASDRDRANQPQHF.

The sample holds a few counts of this clone. The V and J genes are TRBV2 and TRBJ1-5; 7 nucleotides line up with TRBD1. Germline loops: CDR1 SNHLY, CDR2 FYNNEI. V shed 9 bases and J 7 bases; nucleotides not matched to a gene: 9. The CDR3 runs 13 residues. CDR3 loop: CASADREVQPQHF. CDR3 DNA: TGTGCCAGTGCCGACAGGGAGGTACAGCCCCAGCATTTT. The variable domain in full, completed from reference TRBV2 and TRBJ1-5, reads EPEVTQTPSHQVTQMGQEVILRCVPISNHLYFYWYRQILGQKVEFLVSFYNNEISEKSEIFDDQFSVERPDGSNFTLKIRSTKLEDSAMYFCASADREVQPQHFGDGTRLSIL.

There are a few counts of this clone. The chain combines TRBV2 with TRBJ2-7; D is ambiguous. The CDR3 totals 11 residues. The V and J ends lost 6 bases and 7 bases respectively, with 10 bases between them. From germline, CDR1 is SNHLY and CDR2 FYNNEI. The CDR3 DNA reads TGTGCCAGCAGCCCAGTTGCTGAGCAGTACTTC. Residues: CASSPVAEQYF. The whole variable domain, remainder taken from reference TRBV2 and TRBJ2-7, is EPEVTQTPSHQVTQMGQEVILRCVPISNHLYFYWYRQILGQKVEFLVSFYNNEISEKSEIFDDQFSVERPDGSNFTLKIRSTKLEDSAMYFCASSPVAEQYFGPGTRLTVT.

The chain uses TRBV5-4 and TRBJ2-3; D is unresolved. CDR3 length: 14 amino acids. The ends were cut back, 3 bases at V and 5 bases at J, with 13 bases in the middle. Germline V gene data show CDR1 as SGHNT and CDR2 as YYREEE (reference sequence). CDR3 DNA sequence: TGTGCCAGCAGCTCGGGTCAGACTGGAGATACGCAGTATTTT. Translation gives CASSSGQTGDTQYF.

This chain links TRBV4-2 with TRBJ1-2, with 7 bases matching TRBD1. CDR3 length: 15 amino acids. V trimming: 4 bases; J trimming: 7 bases; junction bases outside the gene matches: 12. Germline CDR1 LGHNA, CDR2 YNFKEQ. The CDR3 coding sequence is TGTGCCAGCAGCCTTGGCGACAGGGAGGCTGGTGGCTACACCTTC. Residues: CASSLGDREAGGYTF.

This chain joins TRBV7-2 and TRBJ1-1, with 10 bases identical to TRBD1. This CDR3 comprises 15 residues. Germline CDR1 and CDR2: SGHTA and FQGNSA. After removal of 5 bases from V and 6 bases from J, the junction contained 9 bases not matched to a gene. As DNA, the CDR3 is TGTGCCAGCAGCACCGGGACAGGGGAGGCCGCTGAAGCTTTCTTT. Its translation is CASSTGTGEAAEAFF.

This clone was counted between two and nine times. The chain uses TRBV2 and TRBJ2-2; 7 bases match TRBD1. V was pared by 4 bases and J by 7 bases, with 6 bases of the junction left unmatched. The CDR3 runs to 14 residues. The germline V gene has CDR1 SNHLY and CDR2 FYNNEI. The CDR3 nucleotides are TGTGCCAGCAGTGGAGGCAGGGGGATCGGGGAGCTGTTTTTT. Translating it yields CASSGGRGIGELFF.